This is a list of T cell receptor beta chains from one sample in a study of human T cells and chemical hapten exposure. One entry per CDR3 protein results from TCRdb running MiXCR on the RACE reads. This table holds around 360,000 distinct CDR3 sequences, more than 5% found once. The material sequenced was whole blood, taken in connection with sensitization to the hapten diphenylcyclopropenone (DPC). The receptors come from a woman aged 18-30 years with alopecia areata. Some clones in this sample may be carry-over from other donors' samples. The CDR3 runs from the conserved cysteine through the conserved F or W. A D gene is named only where the DNA matches it firmly. Clone sizes are given selectively: once, few, many, or a class where the clone is expanded.

TRBV5-5,TRBJ2-5,-,-,TGTGCCAGCAGCTTGTACGAGGGGTTGTACTTC,CASSLYEGLYF
TRBV2,TRBJ1-3,many,-,TGTGCCAGCACAACAGGGAGGAACTCTGGAAACACCATATATTTT,CASTTGRNSGNTIYF
TRBV5-1,TRBJ1-1,many,-,TGCGCCAGCAGACTGAATGTGGGCACTGAAGCTTTCTTT,CASRLNVGTEAFF
TRBV7-9,TRBJ2-6,-,-,TGTGCCAGCAGCTTAGGGGGCCCGAGCTCTGGGGCCAACGTCCTGACTTTC,CASSLGGPSSGANVLTF
TRBV4-1,TRBJ1-5,few,-,TGCGCCAGCAGCCAAGCCGGGAAGGGCAATCAGCCCCAGCATTTT,CASSQAGKGNQPQHF
TRBV6-5,TRBJ1-1,many,TRBD1,TGTGCCGCCAGCGGCAGGAGACAGGGGATAGGCACTGAAGCTTTCTTT,CAASGRRQGIGTEAFF
TRBV7-8,TRBJ1-5,many,-,TGTGCCAGCAGCTTAGTGGGGCGGGGGGATCAGCCCCAGCATTTT,CASSLVGRGDQPQHF
TRBV4-1,TRBJ1-1,-,TRBD1,TGCGCCAGCAGCCCCATCGGACAGGGGAAGACTGAAGCTTTCTTT,CASSPIGQGKTEAFF
TRBV7-9,TRBJ2-3,few,-,TGTGCCAGCAGCTTAAGATCACAGGGTAGCACAGATACGCAGTATTTT,CASSLRSQGSTDTQYF
TRBV14,TRBJ1-1,many,-,TGTGCCAGCAGCCAGCTTTACTCTCCTTCTAGCCCAGCTTTCTTT,CASSQLYSPSSPAFF
TRBV12-5,TRBJ2-1,many,-,TGTGCTAGTGGTTCATCGGGGGCGAATGAGCAGTTCTTC,CASGSSGANEQFF
TRBV12-3/TRBV12-4,TRBJ1-2,-,TRBD1,TGTGCCAGCAGCCCGGGACAGGGGCTGGGGGACTATGGCTACACCTTC,CASSPGQGLGDYGYTF
TRBV12-3/TRBV12-4,TRBJ1-6,-,TRBD1,TGTGCCAGCAGTCGCGGACAGGGGGCCAATTCACCCCTCCACTTT,CASSRGQGANSPLHF
TRBV10-3,TRBJ2-1,few,-,TGTGCCATCAGCCGTTACGATAACAGGGTGCGCATTGAGCAGTTCTTC,CAISRYDNRVRIEQFF
TRBV4-1,TRBJ1-5,many,TRBD1,TGCGCCAGCAGCTCGGACAGGGAGGGAAGCAATCAGCCCCAGCATTTT,CASSSDREGSNQPQHF
TRBV5-1,TRBJ2-2,few,-,TGCGCCAGCAGCTGGGGACTTAACACCGGGGAGCTGTTTTTT,CASSWGLNTGELFF
TRBV20-1,TRBJ2-3,few,-,TGCAGTGCTCCCGTGGCGCATACGCAGTATTTT,CSAPVAHTQYF
TRBV28,TRBJ2-7,few,-,TGTGCCAGCAGGTTCGACACATCTTTGTCCGACGAGCAGTACTTC,CASRFDTSLSDEQYF
TRBV11-2,TRBJ2-3,many,-,TGTGCCAGCAGCTTAGATGCCGACAGTGCTAGCACAGATACGCAGTATTTT,CASSLDADSASTDTQYF
TRBV6-5,TRBJ2-3,few,-,TGTGCCAGCAGTGGACCCGGCACAGATACGCAGTATTTT,CASSGPGTDTQYF
TRBV5-1,TRBJ2-1,-,TRBD2,TGCGCCAGCAGCTTCAGCGGGGGTAACTATGAGCAGTTCTTC,CASSFSGGNYEQFF
TRBV20-1,TRBJ1-2,many,-,TGCAGTGCTAGGCTACCGACCTATGGCTACACCTTC,CSARLPTYGYTF
TRBV6-5,TRBJ1-6,many,-,TGTGCCAGCAGCCGGGAGAATTCACCCCTCCACTTT,CASSRENSPLHF
TRBV4-3,TRBJ2-7,few,TRBD2,TGCGCCAGCAGCCTCCCAGGCCGGACTAGCGGGGATAGGAGCTCCTACGAGCAGTACTTC,CASSLPGRTSGDRSSYEQYF
TRBV20-1,TRBJ1-2,few,TRBD1,TGCAGTGCTAGCCGGCAAGGGGCAGGGGGCCATAACTATGGCTACACCTTC,CSASRQGAGGHNYGYTF
TRBV6-5,TRBJ2-6,few,TRBD1,TGTGCCAGCAGCTTGGACAGGGGGATTCCTGGGGCCAACGTCCTGACTTTC,CASSLDRGIPGANVLTF
TRBV7-6,TRBJ2-3,-,-,TGTGCCAGCAGCTTATTCAAGACAGATACGCAGTATTTT,CASSLFKTDTQYF
TRBV28,TRBJ2-3,few,TRBD2,TGTGCCAGCAGTTTATGGACTAGCGGGGCTGGAGGAGATACGCAGTATTTT,CASSLWTSGAGGDTQYF
TRBV7-9,TRBJ1-5,few,-,TGTGCCAGCAGCACCGACTCTGCCGGGATCCTAGCTAAGCCCCAGCATTTT,CASSTDSAGILAKPQHF
TRBV20-1,TRBJ2-1,-,TRBD2,TGCAGTGCTAGATCTAGCGGGGGGGCAAGGGATGAGCAGTTCTTC,CSARSSGGARDEQFF
TRBV6-2/TRBV6-3,TRBJ2-1,few,-,TGTGCCAGCAGGGTGGTGGGTACCTACAATGAGCAGTTCTTC,CASRVVGTYNEQFF
TRBV6-1,TRBJ2-3,-,-,TGTGCCAGCAGTAGGAACGGGGGGCTCACAGATACGCAGTATTTT,CASSRNGGLTDTQYF
TRBV29-1,TRBJ2-7,many,-,TGCAGCGTGGGGGAATTCGAGCAGTACTTC,CSVGEFEQYF
TRBV27,TRBJ2-3,-,-,TGTGCCAGCAGTTCAGGGTCGGGCGGGCAGTATTTT,CASSSGSGGQYF
TRBV10-3,TRBJ1-6,many,TRBD1,TGTGCCATCAGCGGTGGGGACAGGGGCCAATCACCCCTCCACTTT,CAISGGDRGQSPLHF
TRBV9,TRBJ1-4,few,TRBD1,TGTGCCAGCAGCGGGGGACAGGGGAGTGAAAAACTGTTTTTT,CASSGGQGSEKLFF
TRBV7-6,TRBJ2-3,many,-,TGTGCCAGCAGCCGAGGGCCCACAGATACGCAGTATTTT,CASSRGPTDTQYF
TRBV7-9,TRBJ2-5,-,-,TGTGCCAGCAGCTTAAATTCGGCGCCCCAAGAGACCCAGTACTTC,CASSLNSAPQETQYF
TRBV10-3,TRBJ1-4,few,-,TGTGCCATCAGTGAGTCCGTGGAGGGGAATGAAAAACTGTTTTTT,CAISESVEGNEKLFF
TRBV27,TRBJ2-3,few,TRBD2,TGTGCCAGCAGTTTGGGACTAGCGGGGTTTCCAGATACGCAGTATTTT,CASSLGLAGFPDTQYF
TRBV29-1,TRBJ2-6,few,-,TGCAGCGTTGAATTCTCTGGGGCCAACGTCCTGACTTTC,CSVEFSGANVLTF
TRBV18,TRBJ1-2,many,-,TGTGCCAGCTCACCTGGTACAGAATCCTATGGCTACACCTTC,CASSPGTESYGYTF
TRBV7-2,TRBJ1-4,many,-,TGTGCCAGCAGCTTAAGGTCCACCACTAATGAAAAACTGTTTTTT,CASSLRSTTNEKLFF